This is a list of T cell receptor beta chains from one sample in a study of cytomegalovirus exposure and HLA in healthy donors. Repertoires were generated with immunoSEQ multiplex PCR, while TCRdb's copy carries only in-frame clones and drops some. The sample lists over 150,000 clones; over 65% were seen once. Specimen: PBMCs. These receptors were taken from a woman between 25 and 40 years old in good health and CMV-seronegative. Both conserved end residues are part of each CDR3. D genes are given only for firm matches. Part of the rows lack a size; the others show once, few, many or a class for expanded clones.

TRBD1,TRBJ2-3,NA,TRBV7-9,CASSPLRDSHTDTQYF,TGTGCCAGCAGCCCCCTCCGGGACAGCCACACAGATACGCAGTATTTT
TRBD1,TRBJ1-5,NA,TRBV18,CASSRGQGNQPQHF,TGTGCCAGCTCCCGAGGACAGGGTAATCAGCCCCAGCATTTT
NA,TRBJ2-7,NA,TRBV2,CATGEALTLEQYF,TGTGCCACCGGAGAAGCCCTAACTCTGGAGCAGTACTTC
TRBD2,TRBJ2-7,NA,TRBV7-2,CASTPGTSGRGGSYEQYF,TGTGCCAGCACCCCCGGGACTAGCGGGAGAGGGGGCTCCTACGAGCAGTACTTC
TRBD2,TRBJ2-7,NA,TRBV7-6,CASSLAPLTSARTYEQYF,TGTGCCAGCAGCTTAGCGCCGCTAACTAGCGCCCGAACCTACGAGCAGTACTTC
TRBD2,TRBJ2-5,NA,TRBV5-1,CASSLEAGGGAQYF,TGCGCCAGCAGCTTGGAAGCGGGAGGAGGGGCCCAGTACTTC
NA,TRBJ2-1,NA,TRBV7-8,CASRPRGNSYNEQFF,TGTGCCAGCAGGCCTCGGGGAAACTCCTACAATGAGCAGTTCTTC
NA,TRBJ2-5,NA,TRBV5-1,CASSGTPGETQYF,TGCGCCAGCAGCGGGACTCCGGGAGAGACCCAGTACTTC
TRBD2,TRBJ2-1,NA,TRBV5-6,CASSRTSGRPAESINEQFF,TGTGCCAGCAGCCGGACTAGCGGGAGGCCCGCCGAATCGATCAATGAGCAGTTCTTC
TRBD1,TRBJ1-1,NA,TRBV9,CASSSGPGTGFGTEAFF,TGTGCCAGCAGCTCAGGTCCCGGGACAGGGTTTGGCACTGAAGCTTTCTTT
NA,TRBJ2-3,once,TRBV2,CASRGQGDTQYF,TGTGCCAGCAGAGGCCAGGGGGATACGCAGTATTTT
NA,TRBJ1-2,NA,TRBV18,CASSPRAAYGYTF,TGTGCCAGCTCACCACGGGCAGCCTATGGCTACACCTTC
NA,TRBJ2-3,NA,TRBV18,CASSVQGKDTQYF,TGTGCCAGCTCAGTTCAGGGCAAAGATACGCAGTATTTT